These T cell receptor beta chains were read from a single sample in a study of T-cell reconstitution after alpha-beta-depleted transplantation in children. TCRdb re-analysed the PCR reads in MiXCR, keeping a single row per CDR3 protein. The sample consists of 600,000 to 700,000 distinct CDR3 sequences, around 13% of them appearing once. The input for sequencing was PBMCs, taken before TCRalphabeta/CD19-depleted stem cell transplant. The origin of the receptors is a girl aged 2 to 9 with congenital amegakaryocytic thrombocytopenia, due to receive a stem cell transplant. Both conserved end residues are part of each CDR3. The D gene is left open where the match is weak. A clone size is listed for some rows: how often the clone was seen (once, few, many), or a class if it is expanded.

v_call: TRBV20-1; d_call: -; cdr3_length: 13; j_call: TRBJ2-7; clone_size: many; cdr3_aa: CSVRRAGLGEQYF; cdr3_nt: TGCAGTGTCCGCCGGGCCGGCTTGGGCGAGCAGTACTTC
v_call: TRBV25-1; d_call: -; cdr3_length: 16; j_call: TRBJ2-2; clone_size: few; cdr3_aa: CASSEWGTPRSGELFF; cdr3_nt: TGTGCCAGCAGTGAATGGGGGACTCCCAGGTCCGGGGAGCTGTTTTTT
v_call: TRBV5-1; d_call: -; cdr3_length: 16; j_call: TRBJ1-2; clone_size: many; cdr3_aa: CASSLGLAAGDYGYTF; cdr3_nt: TGCGCCAGCAGCTTGGGTTTGGCGGCAGGCGACTATGGCTACACCTTC
v_call: TRBV20-1; d_call: TRBD2; cdr3_length: 15; j_call: TRBJ2-1; clone_size: once; cdr3_aa: CSANLAGGWIGEQFF; cdr3_nt: TGCAGTGCTAATTTAGCGGGAGGGTGGATTGGTGAGCAGTTCTTC
v_call: TRBV5-1; d_call: -; cdr3_length: 14; j_call: TRBJ1-1; clone_size: -; cdr3_aa: CASSLAQGPPEAFF; cdr3_nt: TGCGCCAGCAGCTTGGCACAGGGACCGCCTGAAGCTTTCTTT
v_call: TRBV11-2; d_call: -; cdr3_length: 14; j_call: TRBJ2-2; clone_size: -; cdr3_aa: CASSHRTATGELFF; cdr3_nt: TGTGCCAGCAGCCACAGGACAGCCACCGGGGAGCTGTTTTTT
v_call: TRBV28; d_call: TRBD1; cdr3_length: 14; j_call: TRBJ2-5; clone_size: -; cdr3_aa: CASSDYRGVETQYF; cdr3_nt: TGTGCCAGCAGTGATTACAGGGGAGTAGAGACCCAGTACTTC
v_call: TRBV10-2; d_call: TRBD1; cdr3_length: 16; j_call: TRBJ2-2; clone_size: many; cdr3_aa: CASSVIGQGTTGELFF; cdr3_nt: TGCGCCAGCAGCGTAATAGGACAGGGAACGACCGGGGAGCTGTTTTTT
v_call: TRBV30; d_call: TRBD2; cdr3_length: 19; j_call: TRBJ2-1; clone_size: -; cdr3_aa: CAWSDGLAGGPSSYNEQFF; cdr3_nt: TGTGCCTGGAGCGATGGACTAGCGGGAGGTCCGAGCTCCTACAATGAGCAGTTCTTC
v_call: TRBV29-1; d_call: TRBD2; cdr3_length: 18; j_call: TRBJ2-3; clone_size: many; cdr3_aa: CSPVAAGLAGSGIDTQYF; cdr3_nt: TGCAGCCCTGTTGCGGCGGGACTAGCGGGGAGCGGGATAGATACGCAGTATTTT
v_call: TRBV5-6; d_call: -; cdr3_length: 16; j_call: TRBJ1-3; clone_size: -; cdr3_aa: CASSLVQTISGNTIYF; cdr3_nt: TGTGCCAGCAGCTTGGTACAGACGATCTCTGGAAACACCATATATTTT
v_call: TRBV11-2; d_call: -; cdr3_length: 16; j_call: TRBJ1-2; clone_size: -; cdr3_aa: CASTPAKGPRGMGYTF; cdr3_nt: TGTGCCAGCACCCCGGCTAAGGGACCTCGGGGAATGGGCTACACCTTC
v_call: TRBV5-1; d_call: -; cdr3_length: 14; j_call: TRBJ1-1; clone_size: many; cdr3_aa: CASSVGDGNTEAFF; cdr3_nt: TGCGCCAGCAGTGTAGGCGATGGGAACACTGAAGCTTTCTTT
v_call: TRBV12-3/TRBV12-4; d_call: TRBD1; cdr3_length: 15; j_call: TRBJ1-5; clone_size: many; cdr3_aa: CASSFRGPGNQPQHF; cdr3_nt: TGTGCCAGCAGTTTTAGGGGGCCGGGCAATCAGCCCCAGCATTTT
v_call: TRBV7-2; d_call: TRBD2; cdr3_length: 16; j_call: TRBJ2-1; clone_size: -; cdr3_aa: CATSPGGEGFYNEQFF; cdr3_nt: TGTGCCACCTCCCCTGGGGGGGAGGGCTTCTACAATGAGCAGTTCTTC
v_call: TRBV27; d_call: -; cdr3_length: 13; j_call: TRBJ1-2; clone_size: many; cdr3_aa: CASSPTRGHGYTF; cdr3_nt: TGTGCCAGCAGTCCAACCCGGGGCCACGGCTACACCTTC
v_call: TRBV11-2; d_call: TRBD2; cdr3_length: 18; j_call: TRBJ2-7; clone_size: -; cdr3_aa: CASSLGTSGRIWDYEQYF; cdr3_nt: TGTGCCAGCAGCCTCGGGACTAGCGGGAGAATTTGGGACTACGAGCAGTACTTC
v_call: TRBV19; d_call: TRBD2; cdr3_length: 14; j_call: TRBJ2-1; clone_size: -; cdr3_aa: CASSPGTSFDEQSF; cdr3_nt: TGTGCCAGTAGTCCCGGGACTAGCTTCGATGAGCAGTCCTTC
v_call: TRBV28; d_call: -; cdr3_length: 12; j_call: TRBJ2-5; clone_size: -; cdr3_aa: CASSFKRGPQYF; cdr3_nt: TGTGCCAGCAGTTTTAAGAGGGGACCCCAGTACTTC
v_call: TRBV5-1; d_call: TRBD2; cdr3_length: 16; j_call: TRBJ2-5; clone_size: few; cdr3_aa: CASSLGLAGRLETQYF; cdr3_nt: TGCGCCAGCAGCTTGGGGCTAGCGGGCCGTCTGGAGACCCAGTACTTC
v_call: TRBV12-3/TRBV12-4; d_call: -; cdr3_length: 13; j_call: TRBJ2-5; clone_size: -; cdr3_aa: CASSTGQPGAQYF; cdr3_nt: TGTGCCAGCAGTACCGGACAGCCCGGGGCCCAGTACTTC
v_call: TRBV7-2; d_call: -; cdr3_length: 12; j_call: TRBJ2-7; clone_size: many; cdr3_aa: CASGLKVHEQYF; cdr3_nt: TGTGCCAGCGGGTTGAAGGTCCACGAGCAGTACTTC
v_call: TRBV11-2; d_call: -; cdr3_length: 11; j_call: TRBJ1-2; clone_size: -; cdr3_aa: CASSPAHGYTF; cdr3_nt: TGTGCCAGCAGCCCCGCACATGGCTACACCTTC
v_call: TRBV5-1; d_call: TRBD2; cdr3_length: 16; j_call: TRBJ2-1; clone_size: -; cdr3_aa: CASSNPPGLAYHEQFF; cdr3_nt: TGCGCCAGCAGCAACCCACCGGGACTAGCTTATCATGAGCAGTTCTTC
v_call: TRBV27; d_call: -; cdr3_length: 13; j_call: TRBJ2-5; clone_size: many; cdr3_aa: CASSLLGQETQYF; cdr3_nt: TGTGCCAGCAGTTTACTGGGGCAAGAGACCCAGTACTTC
v_call: TRBV20-1; d_call: -; cdr3_length: 14; j_call: TRBJ2-7; clone_size: -; cdr3_aa: CSARTITGDYEQYF; cdr3_nt: TGCAGTGCTAGAACCATCACGGGGGACTACGAGCAGTACTTC
v_call: TRBV11-1; d_call: TRBD2; cdr3_length: 19; j_call: TRBJ2-5; clone_size: many; cdr3_aa: CASSLASKTSGSSWETQYF; cdr3_nt: TGTGCCAGCAGCTTAGCGAGTAAAACTAGCGGGAGTTCTTGGGAGACCCAGTACTTC
v_call: TRBV5-1; d_call: -; cdr3_length: 15; j_call: TRBJ2-3; clone_size: many; cdr3_aa: CASSLRRFYTDTQYF; cdr3_nt: TGCGCCAGCAGCTTACGCAGGTTCTACACAGATACGCAGTATTTT
v_call: TRBV11-2; d_call: -; cdr3_length: 14; j_call: TRBJ1-1; clone_size: many; cdr3_aa: CASSLVPVATEAFF; cdr3_nt: TGTGCCAGCAGCTTAGTGCCCGTAGCCACTGAAGCTTTCTTT
v_call: TRBV4-2; d_call: -; cdr3_length: 13; j_call: TRBJ2-1; clone_size: -; cdr3_aa: CASGLGGLDEQFF; cdr3_nt: TGTGCCAGCGGCCTCGGGGGCCTCGATGAGCAGTTCTTC
v_call: TRBV5-1; d_call: TRBD2; cdr3_length: 15; j_call: TRBJ2-1; clone_size: many; cdr3_aa: CASSSKAGPYNEQFF; cdr3_nt: TGCGCCAGCAGCTCCAAAGCGGGACCCTACAATGAGCAGTTCTTC
v_call: TRBV5-1; d_call: TRBD1; cdr3_length: 14; j_call: TRBJ1-4; clone_size: many; cdr3_aa: CASSSGTANEKLFF; cdr3_nt: TGCGCCAGCAGCTCCGGGACAGCTAATGAAAAACTGTTTTTT
v_call: TRBV4-2; d_call: TRBD1; cdr3_length: 15; j_call: TRBJ1-2; clone_size: many; cdr3_aa: CASSQEDRGIDGYTF; cdr3_nt: TGTGCCAGCAGCCAAGAGGACAGGGGGATCGATGGCTACACCTTC
v_call: TRBV15; d_call: -; cdr3_length: 14; j_call: TRBJ2-2; clone_size: many; cdr3_aa: CATSRVMPTGELFF; cdr3_nt: TGTGCCACCAGCAGAGTTATGCCCACCGGGGAGCTGTTTTTT
v_call: TRBV6-1; d_call: -; cdr3_length: 16; j_call: TRBJ1-2; clone_size: few; cdr3_aa: CASIAGATYQNYGYTF; cdr3_nt: TGTGCCAGCATTGCAGGCGCAACCTATCAAAACTATGGCTACACCTTC
v_call: TRBV7-7; d_call: TRBD1; cdr3_length: 13; j_call: TRBJ2-1; clone_size: many; cdr3_aa: CASSLGNRGEKFF; cdr3_nt: TGTGCCAGCAGCTTAGGAAACAGGGGGGAGAAGTTCTTC
v_call: TRBV3-1; d_call: TRBD2; cdr3_length: 16; j_call: TRBJ2-4; clone_size: many; cdr3_aa: CASSSSRLAGMNIQYF; cdr3_nt: TGTGCCAGCAGCTCGAGTCGACTAGCGGGAATGAACATTCAGTACTTC
v_call: TRBV29-1; d_call: TRBD2; cdr3_length: 14; j_call: TRBJ2-1; clone_size: many; cdr3_aa: CSVAGTRLINEQFF; cdr3_nt: TGCAGCGTTGCCGGGACTAGGTTAATCAATGAGCAGTTCTTC
v_call: TRBV7-3; d_call: -; cdr3_length: 13; j_call: TRBJ1-1; clone_size: few; cdr3_aa: CASSFQPNTEAFF; cdr3_nt: TGTGCCAGCAGCTTTCAACCGAACACTGAAGCTTTCTTT
v_call: TRBV11-2; d_call: TRBD2; cdr3_length: 18; j_call: TRBJ2-7; clone_size: -; cdr3_aa: CASSSGTSGRAFSYEQYF; cdr3_nt: TGTGCCAGCAGCTCCGGGACTAGCGGGAGGGCCTTTTCCTACGAGCAGTACTTC
v_call: TRBV11-1; d_call: -; cdr3_length: 18; j_call: TRBJ2-5; clone_size: few; cdr3_aa: CASSLTVLRADRQETQYF; cdr3_nt: TGTGCCAGCAGCTTAACGGTGCTGAGAGCGGACCGCCAAGAGACCCAGTACTTC
v_call: TRBV29-1; d_call: TRBD2; cdr3_length: 14; j_call: TRBJ2-2; clone_size: many; cdr3_aa: CSVDGGRAAGELFF; cdr3_nt: TGCAGCGTTGACGGGGGGAGAGCGGCCGGGGAGCTGTTTTTT
v_call: TRBV27; d_call: -; cdr3_length: 14; j_call: TRBJ2-5; clone_size: -; cdr3_aa: CASSFNSYLPTQYF; cdr3_nt: TGTGCCAGCAGTTTTAACAGTTATCTACCGACCCAGTACTTC
v_call: TRBV29-1; d_call: TRBD1; cdr3_length: 12; j_call: TRBJ1-2; clone_size: many; cdr3_aa: CSADTGVYGYTF; cdr3_nt: TGCAGCGCCGACACAGGGGTCTATGGCTACACCTTC
v_call: TRBV5-1; d_call: TRBD1; cdr3_length: 16; j_call: TRBJ1-1; clone_size: once; cdr3_aa: CASSMYRGPQDTEAFF; cdr3_nt: TGCGCCAGCAGCATGTACAGGGGGCCTCAGGACACTGAAGCTTTCTTT
v_call: TRBV5-1; d_call: TRBD2; cdr3_length: 14; j_call: TRBJ2-1; clone_size: many; cdr3_aa: CAGPLAGEYNEQFF; cdr3_nt: TGCGCCGGGCCATTAGCGGGAGAATACAATGAGCAGTTCTTC
v_call: TRBV20-1; d_call: TRBD2; cdr3_length: 17; j_call: TRBJ2-1; clone_size: few; cdr3_aa: CSARTGGWREGSGEQFF; cdr3_nt: TGCAGTGCTAGGACTGGAGGGTGGCGGGAGGGCAGTGGTGAGCAGTTCTTC
v_call: TRBV5-4; d_call: -; cdr3_length: 15; j_call: TRBJ2-5; clone_size: -; cdr3_aa: CASSPPKGGRETQYF; cdr3_nt: TGTGCCAGCAGCCCCCCTAAGGGGGGAAGAGAGACCCAGTACTTC
v_call: TRBV10-3; d_call: TRBD1; cdr3_length: 14; j_call: TRBJ2-7; clone_size: many; cdr3_aa: CAIRLDRMGAEQYF; cdr3_nt: TGTGCCATTCGCCTGGACAGGATGGGGGCCGAGCAGTACTTC
v_call: TRBV7-8; d_call: -; cdr3_length: 14; j_call: TRBJ2-5; clone_size: few; cdr3_aa: CASEPILGAETQYF; cdr3_nt: TGTGCCAGCGAGCCCATCCTAGGGGCAGAGACCCAGTACTTC
v_call: TRBV15; d_call: -; cdr3_length: 13; j_call: TRBJ2-7; clone_size: many; cdr3_aa: CATSRVTSWEQYF; cdr3_nt: TGTGCCACCAGCAGAGTTACCTCTTGGGAGCAGTACTTC
v_call: TRBV5-5; d_call: -; cdr3_length: 13; j_call: TRBJ2-5; clone_size: many; cdr3_aa: CASSPSGGETQYF; cdr3_nt: TGTGCCAGCAGCCCGAGTGGGGGGGAGACCCAGTACTTC
v_call: TRBV6-2/TRBV6-3; d_call: -; cdr3_length: 12; j_call: TRBJ2-7; clone_size: -; cdr3_aa: CASSYSRGEQYF; cdr3_nt: TGTGCCAGCAGTTACTCGAGAGGCGAGCAGTACTTC
v_call: TRBV7-9; d_call: TRBD1; cdr3_length: 13; j_call: TRBJ2-7; clone_size: -; cdr3_aa: CASSVRDSYEQYF; cdr3_nt: TGTGCCAGCAGCGTCCGGGACAGTTACGAGCAGTACTTC
v_call: TRBV29-1; d_call: TRBD1; cdr3_length: 15; j_call: TRBJ1-1; clone_size: few; cdr3_aa: CSVEDRTGGSTEAFF; cdr3_nt: TGCAGCGTTGAAGATAGGACAGGGGGCTCCACTGAAGCTTTCTTT